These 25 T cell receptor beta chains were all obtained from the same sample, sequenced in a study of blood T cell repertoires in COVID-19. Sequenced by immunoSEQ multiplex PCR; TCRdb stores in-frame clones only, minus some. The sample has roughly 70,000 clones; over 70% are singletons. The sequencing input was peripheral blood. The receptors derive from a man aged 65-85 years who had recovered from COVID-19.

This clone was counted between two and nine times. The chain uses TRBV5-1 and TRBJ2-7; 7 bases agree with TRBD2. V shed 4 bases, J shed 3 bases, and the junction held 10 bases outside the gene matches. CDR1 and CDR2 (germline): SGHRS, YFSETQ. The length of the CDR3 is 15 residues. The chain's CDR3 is CASSDTSRGGYEQYF. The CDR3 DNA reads TGCGCCAGCAGCGATACCAGCCGCGGGGGCTACGAGCAGTACTTC.

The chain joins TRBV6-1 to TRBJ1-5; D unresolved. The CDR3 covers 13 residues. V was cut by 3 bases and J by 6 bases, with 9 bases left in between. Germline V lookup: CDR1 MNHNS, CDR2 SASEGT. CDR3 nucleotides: TGTGCCAGCAGTGACAGGTCGAGTCAGCCCCAGCATTTT. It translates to CASSDRSSQPQHF.

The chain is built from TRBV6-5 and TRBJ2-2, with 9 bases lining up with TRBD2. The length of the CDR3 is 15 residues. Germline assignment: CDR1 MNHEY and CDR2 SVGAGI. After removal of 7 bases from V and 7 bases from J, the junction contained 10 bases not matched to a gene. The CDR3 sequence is CASTKLGLAGGELFF. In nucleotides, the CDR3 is TGTGCCAGCACAAAACTGGGACTAGCCGGCGGGGAGCTGTTTTTT.

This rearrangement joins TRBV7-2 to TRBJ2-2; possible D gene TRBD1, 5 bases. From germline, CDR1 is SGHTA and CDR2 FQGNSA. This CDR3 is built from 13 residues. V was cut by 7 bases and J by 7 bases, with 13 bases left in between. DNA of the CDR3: TGTGCCAGCACCCTCCTAAGGGGCGGGGAGCTGTTTTTT. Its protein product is CASTLLRGGELFF.

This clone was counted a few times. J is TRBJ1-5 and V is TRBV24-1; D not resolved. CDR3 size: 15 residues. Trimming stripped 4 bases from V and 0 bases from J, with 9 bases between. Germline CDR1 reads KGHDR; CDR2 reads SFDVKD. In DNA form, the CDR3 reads TGTGCCACCAGTGAGGGGAGATATAGCAATCAGCCCCAGCATTTT. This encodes CATSEGRYSNQPQHF.

The CDR3 nucleotides are TGCGCCAGCAGCCCCCGGGCTAGCGCAACCTACAATGAGCAGTTCTTC. As protein: CASSPRASATYNEQFF. V gene TRBV5-1 combines with J gene TRBJ2-1, with a possible D match to TRBD2 (6 bases). The germline gives CDR1 SGHRS, CDR2 YFSETQ. V lost 4 bases and J lost 2, with 16 bases in between. The CDR3 has 16 residues.

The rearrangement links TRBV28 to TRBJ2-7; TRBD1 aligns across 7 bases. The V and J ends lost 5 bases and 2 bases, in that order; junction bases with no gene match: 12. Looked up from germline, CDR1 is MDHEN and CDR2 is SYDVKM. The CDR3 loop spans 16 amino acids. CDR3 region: CASSAPTGVGAYEQYF. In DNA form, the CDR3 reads TGTGCCAGCAGTGCCCCAACAGGGGTTGGGGCCTACGAGCAGTACTTC.

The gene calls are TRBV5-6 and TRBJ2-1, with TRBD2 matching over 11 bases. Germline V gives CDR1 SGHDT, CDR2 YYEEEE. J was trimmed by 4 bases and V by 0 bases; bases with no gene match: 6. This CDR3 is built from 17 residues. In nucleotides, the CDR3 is TGTGCCAGCAGCTTGGTGGCTAGCGGGGGGCCTTACAATGAGCAGTTCTTC. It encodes CASSLVASGGPYNEQFF. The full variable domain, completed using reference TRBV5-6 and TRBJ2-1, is DAGVTQSPTHLIKTRGQQVTLRCSPKSGHDTVSWYQQALGQGPQFIFQYYEEEERQRGNFPDRFSGHQFPNYSSELNVNALLLGDSALYLCASSLVASGGPYNEQFFGPGTRLTVL.

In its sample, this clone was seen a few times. The CDR3 reads CASSQQGVRYGYTF. The CDR3 coding sequence is TGTGCCAGCAGCCAACAGGGGGTTCGATATGGCTACACCTTC. This chain connects TRBV3-1 (or the pseudogene TRBV3-2) to TRBJ1-2; 7 positions match TRBD1. Trimming took 2 bases from V and 5 from J; bases not matched to a gene: 5. The CDR3 spans 14 residues. The germline V gene has CDR1 LGHDT and CDR2 YNNKEL (reference sequence).

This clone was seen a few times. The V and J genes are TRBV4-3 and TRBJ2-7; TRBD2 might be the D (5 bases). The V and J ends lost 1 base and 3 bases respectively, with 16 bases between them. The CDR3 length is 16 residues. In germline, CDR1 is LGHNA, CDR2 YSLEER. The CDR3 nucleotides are TGCGCCAGCAGCCAAGCTTCAGTCACGGGAAACTACGAGCAGTACTTC. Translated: CASSQASVTGNYEQYF.

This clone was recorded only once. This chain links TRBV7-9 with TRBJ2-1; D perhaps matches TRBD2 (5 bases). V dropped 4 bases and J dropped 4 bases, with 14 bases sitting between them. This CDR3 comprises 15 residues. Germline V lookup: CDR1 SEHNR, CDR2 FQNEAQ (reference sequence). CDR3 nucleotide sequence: TGTGCCAGCAGCTCTCCCGGAGGCCAGTACAATGAGCAGTTCTTC. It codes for CASSSPGGQYNEQFF.

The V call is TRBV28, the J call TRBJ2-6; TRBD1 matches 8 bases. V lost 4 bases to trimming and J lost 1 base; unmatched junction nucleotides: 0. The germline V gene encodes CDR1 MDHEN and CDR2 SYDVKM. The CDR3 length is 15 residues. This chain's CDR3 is CASSWTGSGANVLTF. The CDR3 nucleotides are TGTGCCAGCAGTTGGACAGGGTCTGGGGCCAACGTCCTGACTTTC.

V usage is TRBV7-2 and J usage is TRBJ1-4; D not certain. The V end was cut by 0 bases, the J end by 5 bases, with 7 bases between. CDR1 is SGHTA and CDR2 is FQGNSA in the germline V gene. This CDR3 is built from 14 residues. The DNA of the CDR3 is TGTGCCAGCAGCTTAGCAGCAGGAAATGAAAAACTGTTTTTT. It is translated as CASSLAAGNEKLFF. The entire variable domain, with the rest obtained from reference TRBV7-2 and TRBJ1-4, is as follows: GAGVSQSPSNKVTEKGKDVELRCDPISGHTALYWYRQSLGQGLEFLIYFQGNSAPDKSGLPSDRFSAERTGGSVSTLTIQRTQQEDSAVYLCASSLAAGNEKLFFGSGTQLSVL.

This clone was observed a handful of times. CDR3 DNA sequence: TGTGCCAGCAGCATAGTGCGCGGCGGCTACACCTTC. Its translation is CASSIVRGGYTF. The V call is TRBV7-9, the J call TRBJ1-2, with D unclear. This CDR3 contains 12 residues. The V gene lost 5 bases and the J gene lost 8 bases, with 12 bases spanning the gap. CDR1 and CDR2 from the germline V gene are SEHNR and FQNEAQ (reference sequence).

The CDR3 sequence is CASSPKRDRGLYWEQFF. CDR3 DNA: TGTGCCAGCAGCCCGAAACGGGACAGGGGATTGTATTGGGAGCAGTTCTTC. The V and J genes are TRBV5-6 and TRBJ2-1; 10 bases are a match to TRBD1. CDR3 length: 17 residues. CDR1 and CDR2 from the germline V gene are SGHDT and YYEEEE. The ends lost 4 bases at V and 10 bases at J; junction bases unmatched: 17.

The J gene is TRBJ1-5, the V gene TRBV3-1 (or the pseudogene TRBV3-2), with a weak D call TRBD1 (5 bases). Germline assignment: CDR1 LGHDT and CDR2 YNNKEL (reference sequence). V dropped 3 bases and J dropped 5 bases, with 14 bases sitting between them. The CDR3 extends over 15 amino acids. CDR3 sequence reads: CASSQGWGEDQPQHF. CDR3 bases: TGTGCCAGCAGCCAGGGATGGGGGGAAGATCAGCCCCAGCATTTT.

The CDR3 DNA is TGTGCCAGCAGTGTCTTGAAGCCTAGCGGGAGGGGGGAGCAGTTCTTC. Translated: CASSVLKPSGRGEQFF. The J gene is TRBJ2-1, the V gene TRBV28; 12 positions match TRBD2. Germline V CDR1 and CDR2: MDHEN, SYDVKM. The CDR3 runs 16 residues. The ends lost 5 bases at V and 10 bases at J; junction bases unmatched: 12.

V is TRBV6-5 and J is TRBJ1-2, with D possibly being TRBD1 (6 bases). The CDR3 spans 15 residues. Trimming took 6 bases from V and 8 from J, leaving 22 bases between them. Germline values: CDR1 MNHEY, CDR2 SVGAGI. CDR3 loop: CASSSTHRDIRGYTF. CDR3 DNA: TGTGCCAGCAGCTCCACTCACAGGGACATAAGGGGCTACACCTTC.

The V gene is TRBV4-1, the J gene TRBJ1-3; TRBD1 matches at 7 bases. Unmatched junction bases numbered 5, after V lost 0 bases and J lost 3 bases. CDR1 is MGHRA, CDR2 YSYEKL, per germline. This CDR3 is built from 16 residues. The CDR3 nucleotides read TGCGCCAGCAGCCAAGACGCAGGGGGTGTTGGAAACACCATATATTTT. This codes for CASSQDAGGVGNTIYF.

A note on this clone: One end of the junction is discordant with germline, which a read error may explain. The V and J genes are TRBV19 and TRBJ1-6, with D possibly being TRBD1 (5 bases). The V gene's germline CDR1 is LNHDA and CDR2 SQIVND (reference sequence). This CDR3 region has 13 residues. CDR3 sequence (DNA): TGTGCCAGTAGAGCCGGGAGGGACGCGAGGTTCCCTTTT. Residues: CASRAGRDARFPF.

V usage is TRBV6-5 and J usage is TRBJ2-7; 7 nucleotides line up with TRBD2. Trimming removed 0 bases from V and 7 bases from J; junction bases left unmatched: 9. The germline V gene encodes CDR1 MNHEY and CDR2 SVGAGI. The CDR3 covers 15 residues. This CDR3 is CASSYSQRGVGEQYF. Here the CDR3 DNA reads TGTGCCAGCAGTTACTCCCAGCGGGGTGTGGGGGAGCAGTACTTC.

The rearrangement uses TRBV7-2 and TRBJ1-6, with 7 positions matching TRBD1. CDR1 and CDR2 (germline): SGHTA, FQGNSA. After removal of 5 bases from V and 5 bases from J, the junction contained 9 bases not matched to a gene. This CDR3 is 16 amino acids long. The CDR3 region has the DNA TGTGCCAGCAGCAACAGGGGCAGGGGGAATAATTCACCCCTCCACTTT. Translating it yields CASSNRGRGNNSPLHF.

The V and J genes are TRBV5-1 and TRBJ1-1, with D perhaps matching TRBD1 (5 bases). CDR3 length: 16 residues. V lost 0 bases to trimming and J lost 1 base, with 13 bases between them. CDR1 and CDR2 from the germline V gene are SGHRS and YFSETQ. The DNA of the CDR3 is TGCGCCAGCAGCTTGGGGTGGGCAGGGCCGAACACTGAAGCTTTCTTT. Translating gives CASSLGWAGPNTEAFF.

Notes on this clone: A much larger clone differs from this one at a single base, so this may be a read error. The DNA for the CDR3 is TGTGCCAGCAGGGACGGGGAAGAGACCCAGTACTTC. This encodes CASRDGEETQYF. The chain is built from TRBV6-5 and TRBJ2-5, with TRBD2 as a possible D gene (5 bases). Germline CDR1 MNHEY, CDR2 SVGAGI. The CDR3 has 12 residues. V was shortened by 6 bases and J by 3 bases, with 8 bases between the two germline ends.

CDR3 loop: CASSRMTSGAGDTQYF. The CDR3 bases are TGCGCCAGCAGCCGCATGACTAGCGGGGCTGGAGATACGCAGTATTTT. J is TRBJ2-3 and V is TRBV5-1; 11 nucleotides match TRBD2. The CDR3 runs to 16 residues. CDR1 is SGHRS, CDR2 YFSETQ, per germline. Trimming at V came to 4 bases and at J to 5 bases, leaving 9 bases not matched to a gene.